This TCR beta chain was sequenced during a study of T cell repertoires in cytomegalovirus infection. V lost 3 bases to trimming and J lost 7 bases, with 15 bases between them. This CDR3 region has 14 residues. In regard to this clonotype: What it binds is unknown.

MiXCR was run by TCRdb on the reads, yielding one entry per CDR3 protein. The sample has 550,000 to 700,000 distinct CDR3 sequences; 40% are singletons. The sequence derives from a human donor in good health (CMV status not recorded). Some clones in this sample may be carry-over from other donors' samples. The sequences come from cultured PBMCs, collected from culture after CMV antigen stimulation. J is TRBJ1-2 and V is TRBV12-3 or TRBV12-4; D is unclear. In nucleotides, the CDR3 is TGTGCCAGCAGTTTTGAGGGCTTCCCTTTTGGCTACACCTTC. As protein: CASSFEGFPFGYTF.